These T cell receptor beta chains were read from a single sample in a study of CD8 T cells in ankylosing spondylitis. MiXCR, run by TCRdb on the 5' RACE reads, gives a single entry per CDR3 protein. This sample has under 300,000 distinct CDR3 sequences, with about 10% found just once. The source material was blood, either unsorted or a sorted T cell fraction (not recorded which). All receptors derive from a male donor with ankylosing spondylitis or in good health (not recorded which). CDR3s leave out the opening cysteine and the closing phenylalanine or tryptophan. Each record gives: V gene, CDR3 protein.

v_gene: TRBV6-1; CDR3aa: ASSLLWGTYNEQF
v_gene: TRBV18; CDR3aa: ASSPDRGLTDTQY
v_gene: TRBV27; CDR3aa: ASIDRGGTEAF
v_gene: TRBV20-1; CDR3aa: SASATPNSNQPQH
v_gene: TRBV20-1; CDR3aa: SARGTRANEQF
v_gene: TRBV5-1; CDR3aa: ASSLGAGGLADTQY
v_gene: TRBV2; CDR3aa: ASSEAPGNTGELF
v_gene: TRBV29-1; CDR3aa: SVGASDTQY
v_gene: TRBV28; CDR3aa: ASGLAYNEQF
v_gene: TRBV5-1; CDR3aa: ASSGGTSSNEQF
v_gene: TRBV7-9; CDR3aa: ASSFGAGEAF
v_gene: TRBV7-2; CDR3aa: ASSHLRGTDTQY
v_gene: TRBV12-3/TRBV12-4; CDR3aa: ASRPGHSTDTQY
v_gene: TRBV27; CDR3aa: ASSSGQDYQPQH
v_gene: TRBV20-1; CDR3aa: SASKAGGYKETQY
v_gene: TRBV2; CDR3aa: ASAAQGMNTEAF